This entry features one T cell receptor beta chain sequence. The sample originates from a study of blood T cell repertoires in COVID-19. In the source study's methods: Reference gene primer amplification yielded estimated nucleated cell counts. Using immunoSEQ multiplex PCR, the repertoire was profiled, and TCRdb retains in-frame clones only, with some absent. The V and J calls and clone size come from that table; D and trimming were worked out from the DNA. This sample has 200,000 or so clones, with roughly 87% found just once. The CDR3 covers 14 residues. The trim removed 2 bases at V and 0 bases at J, leaving 4 bases unmatched. Germline V CDR1 and CDR2: GTSNPN, SVGIG (reference sequence).

What was sequenced was PBMCs or T cells enriched from blood (not recorded which). This receptor was identified in a man aged 25-45 years who had recovered from COVID-19. The chain carries TRBV30 and TRBJ2-7; 7 positions match TRBD2. The CDR3 DNA sequence: TGTGCCTGGAGTAACGGGGGGAGCTCCTACGAGCAGTACTTC. Its protein product is CAWSNGGSSYEQYF.